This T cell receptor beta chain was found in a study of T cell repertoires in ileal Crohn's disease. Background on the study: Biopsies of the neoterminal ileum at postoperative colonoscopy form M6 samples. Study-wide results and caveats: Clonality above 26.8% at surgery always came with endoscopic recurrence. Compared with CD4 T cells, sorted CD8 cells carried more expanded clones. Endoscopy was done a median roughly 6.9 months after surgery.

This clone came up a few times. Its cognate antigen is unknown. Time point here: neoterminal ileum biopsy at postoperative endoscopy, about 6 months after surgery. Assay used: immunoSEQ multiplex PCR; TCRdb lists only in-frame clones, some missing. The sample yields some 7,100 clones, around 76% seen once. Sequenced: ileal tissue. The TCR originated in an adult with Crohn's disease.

The CDR3 region is CASSSRDTYNEQFF. Written as DNA, the CDR3 is TGTGCCAGCAGCTCCCGGGACACTTACAATGAGCAGTTCTTC. V usage is TRBV7-9 and J usage is TRBJ2-1; maybe TRBD1 (6 bases). The germline V gene encodes CDR1 SEHNR and CDR2 FQNEAQ (reference sequence). CDR3 length equals 14 residues. The ends were cut back, 4 bases at V and 4 bases at J, with 11 bases in the middle. Combining the CDR3 with reference TRBV7-9 and TRBJ2-1 gives the whole variable domain DTGVSQNPRHKITKRGQNVTFRCDPISEHNRLYWYRQTLGQGPEFLTYFQNEAQLEKSRLLSDRFSAERPKGSFSTLEIQRTEQGDSAMYLCASSSRDTYNEQFFGPGTRLTVL.